A single sample is the source of the 22 T cell receptor beta chains below, sequenced in a study of T cells in localized non-small cell lung cancer. The repertoire was sequenced with immunoSEQ multiplex PCR; TCRdb's copy has only in-frame clones and lacks some. The sample holds about 62,000 clones, around 81% seen once. The specimen was PBMCs, collected before any cancer treatment. The receptor source for this set is a man aged 35-75 years with stage II lung adenocarcinoma.

The V and J genes are TRBV19 and TRBJ2-7; TRBD2 matches at 14 bases. The CDR3 is made up of 17 amino acids. V lost 6 bases, J lost 0 bases, and 7 bases stayed unmatched. Germline CDR1 reads LNHDA; CDR2 reads SQIVND (reference sequence). This CDR3 is CASRRAGTSGSSYEQYF. Written as DNA, the CDR3 is TGTGCCAGTAGGAGAGCCGGGACTAGCGGGAGCTCCTACGAGCAGTACTTC.

CDR3 DNA sequence: TGTGCCAGCAGAGGGAGGGACGAGCAGTACTTC. Its translation: CASRGRDEQYF. The rearrangement uses TRBV6-1 and TRBJ2-7, with 7 bases identical to TRBD2. Trimming cost V 6 bases and J 5 bases; bases outside gene matches: 1. CDR1 MNHNS and CDR2 SASEGT come from the germline V gene. The CDR3 covers 11 residues.

The chain couples TRBV18 to TRBJ2-5, with D unclear. V lost 5 bases and J lost 4, with 8 bases in between. CDR1 is KGHSH, CDR2 LQKENI, per germline. The CDR3 length is 12 residues. The CDR3 coding sequence is TGTGCCAGCTCATCCCTGGGAGAGACCCAGTACTTC. Its protein product is CASSSLGETQYF.

This clone was observed a handful of times. The chain has TRBV2 and TRBJ1-2, with D perhaps TRBD1 (5 bases). The CDR3 length is 16 residues. V lost 3 bases and J 2 bases, leaving 16 bases between the germline ends. The V gene's germline CDR1 is SNHLY and CDR2 FYNNEI. CDR3 sequence (DNA): TGTGCCAGCAGTGAGGGCAGGGAATCGAGAAACTATGGCTACACCTTC. It yields the protein CASSEGRESRNYGYTF.

This clone was recorded many times. The rearrangement joins TRBV6-6 to TRBJ2-5; D unresolved. V was clipped by 5 bases and J by 6 bases, with 7 bases between them. The CDR3 loop spans 11 amino acids. Germline CDR1 and CDR2: MNHNY and SVGAGI (reference sequence). This chain's CDR3 is CASSPGQTQYF. For the CDR3, the DNA is TGTGCCAGCAGTCCCGGGCAGACCCAGTACTTC.

The J gene is TRBJ1-2, the V gene TRBV27; a weak D match, TRBD1 (5 bases). V was trimmed by 6 bases and J by 2 bases, leaving 13 bases between them. The CDR3 extends over 14 amino acids. The germline V gene encodes CDR1 MNHEY and CDR2 SMNVEV (reference sequence). CDR3 sequence: CASSPNGGNYGYTF. The CDR3 nucleotides are TGTGCCAGCAGCCCAAACGGGGGGAACTATGGCTACACCTTC.

The chain links TRBV5-1 to TRBJ2-5, with D possibly matching TRBD1 (5 bases). Germline lookup yields CDR1 SGHRS and CDR2 YFSETQ. This CDR3 is 15 amino acids long. V was trimmed by 0 bases and J by 5 bases, leaving 14 bases between them. The CDR3 DNA is TGCGCCAGCAGCTTGGGGCCCCAGGGCAGGGAGACCCAGTACTTC. Translation gives CASSLGPQGRETQYF.

The chain combines TRBV5-1 with TRBJ2-1; a possible D gene is TRBD2 (6 bases). Germline V lookup: CDR1 SGHRS, CDR2 YFSETQ. V shed 4 bases and J shed 5 bases, with 13 bases lying between them. There are 14 residues in the CDR3. CDR3 sequence (DNA): TGCGCCAGCAGCCAGGAGGGAGGCCACAATGAGCAGTTCTTC. Amino acids: CASSQEGGHNEQFF. The complete variable domain, with remaining parts taken from reference TRBV5-1 and TRBJ2-1, reads KAGVTQTPRYLIKTRGQQVTLSCSPISGHRSVSWYQQTPGQGLQFLFEYFSETQRNKGNFPGRFSGRQFSNSRSEMNVSTLELGDSALYLCASSQEGGHNEQFFGPGTRLTVL.

This chain joins TRBV10-3 and TRBJ2-1; 8 nucleotides align to TRBD2. With V trimmed by 4 bases and J by 0 bases, 8 bases remained unmatched. Germline-derived CDR1 and CDR2 are ENHRY and SYGVKD. The CDR3 is 17 amino acids. CDR3 DNA: TGTGCCATCAGTGGCGGGGGGATCACGAGCTCCTACAATGAGCAGTTCTTC. Amino acids: CAISGGGITSSYNEQFF.

This clone turned up a few times. This chain connects TRBV18 to TRBJ2-7; D is undetermined. V shed 2 bases and J shed 5 bases, with 16 bases lying between them. This CDR3 is 15 amino acids long. Germline loops: CDR1 KGHSH, CDR2 LQKENI. The CDR3 sequence is CASSPAGPRANEQYF. CDR3 DNA sequence: TGTGCCAGCTCACCAGCCGGGCCCCGGGCAAACGAGCAGTACTTC.

This chain connects TRBV30 to TRBJ1-5, with D uncertain. V was trimmed by 0 bases and J by 7 bases, leaving 16 bases between them. Germline CDR1 and CDR2: GTSNPN and SVGIG (reference sequence). The CDR3 totals 15 residues. CDR3 DNA: TGTGCCTGGAGTGTACCCGGGTCATATGGGCAGCCCCAGCATTTT. It specifies CAWSVPGSYGQPQHF.

This clone was seen only once. The V call is TRBV29-1, the J call TRBJ2-5; TRBD2 agrees at 7 bases. The CDR3 is 11 amino acids. Germline loops: CDR1 SQVTM, CDR2 ANQGSEA. Losses at the gene ends were 6 bases for V and 10 bases for J; bases not matched to a gene: 8. The CDR3 is CSVPRAGDQYF. CDR3 bases: TGCAGCGTCCCCCGTGCGGGGGACCAGTACTTC.

This chain connects TRBV9 to TRBJ2-5; D uncertain. Germline V gene data show CDR1 as SGDLS and CDR2 as YYNGEE. CDR3 length equals 13 residues. Trimming took off 2 bases at V and 4 bases at J, with 9 bases between the two ends. CDR3 nucleotides: TGTGCCAGCAGCGTCCTTGTAGGAGAGACCCAGTACTTC. Its protein is CASSVLVGETQYF.

A few counts support this clone. This chain links TRBV6-1 with TRBJ1-4; TRBD1 is a possible D gene (6 bases). CDR3 size: 14 residues. Per germline, CDR1 MNHNS and CDR2 SASEGT. V lost 0 bases and J 10 bases, leaving 12 bases between the germline ends. The CDR3 DNA sequence: TGTGCCAGCAGTGAAGCGGGGGGCGCGACAAAACTGTTTTTT. Translated, it gives CASSEAGGATKLFF.

V usage is TRBV5-5 and J usage is TRBJ1-1; D is ambiguous. V was trimmed by 5 bases and J by 2 bases, leaving 13 bases between them. Germline V gene lookup returns CDR1 SGHKS and CDR2 YYEKEE (reference sequence). The CDR3 length is 14 residues. CDR3 DNA sequence: TGTGCCAGCAGGGAGGGAGGATCAAACACTGAAGCTTTCTTT. Its translation is CASREGGSNTEAFF.

J is TRBJ2-2 and V is TRBV19, with D unclear. The ends were cut back, 1 base at V and 15 bases at J, with 9 bases in the middle. The CDR3 runs 11 residues. Germline CDR1 reads LNHDA; CDR2 reads SQIVND (reference sequence). The CDR3 here is CASSIGGHLFF. CDR3 DNA: TGTGCCAGTAGTATAGGCGGCCATTTGTTTTTT. The full variable domain, its missing parts supplied by reference TRBV19 and TRBJ2-2, is DGGITQSPKYLFRKEGQNVTLSCEQNLNHDAMYWYRQDPGQGLRLIYYSQIVNDFQKGDIAEGYSVSREKKESFPLTVTSAQKNPTAFYLCASSIGGHLFFGEGSRLTVL.

On this clone itself: This sample includes further DNA sequences coding for the same CDR3. The genes are TRBV6-5 and TRBJ2-7; TRBD1 matches 7 bases. CDR1 MNHEY and CDR2 SVGAGI come from the germline V gene. With 0 bases clipped from V and 1 base from J, the junction kept 3 bases outside the gene matches. This CDR3 is built from 15 residues. CDR3 loop: CASSYSYRGSYEQYF. As DNA, the CDR3 is TGTGCCAGCAGTTACTCCTACAGGGGTTCCTACGAGCAGTACTTC.

As for this clone: Its ends do not fully match the called genes, so a read error is possible. The V gene is TRBV27, the J gene TRBJ2-6, with a possible D match to TRBD1 (7 bases). CDR1 is MNHEY and CDR2 is SMNVEV in the germline V gene (reference sequence). The CDR3 has 14 amino acids. CDR3 in amino acids: CASRGASGANVLTF. The CDR3 bases are TGTGCGAGCAGGGGGGCCTCTGGGGCCAACGTCCTGACTTTC.

The chain couples TRBV7-2 to TRBJ1-5; TRBD1 matches at 7 bases. V gave up 2 bases and J gave up 6 bases; unmatched junction bases: 7. CDR3 length: 15 amino acids. The V gene's germline CDR1 is SGHTA and CDR2 FQGNSA. In DNA, the CDR3 is TGTGCCAGCAGCTTACAATCACAGGGGAGTCAGCCCCAGCATTTT. Translation: CASSLQSQGSQPQHF.

The J gene is TRBJ1-4, the V gene TRBV5-4, with 8 nucleotides matching TRBD1. Germline CDR1 reads SGHNT; CDR2 reads YYREEE (reference sequence). Trimming took 4 bases from V and 8 from J; bases not matched to a gene: 7. The CDR3 sequence is 14 residues long. The CDR3 region is CASSPAGQEEKLFF. The CDR3 DNA is TGTGCCAGCAGCCCAGCGGGACAGGAGGAAAAACTGTTTTTT. The full variable domain, its missing parts supplied by reference TRBV5-4 and TRBJ1-4, is ETGVTQSPTHLIKTRGQQVTLRCSSQSGHNTVSWYQQALGQGPQFIFQYYREEENGRGNFPPRFSGLQFPNYSSELNVNALELDDSALYLCASSPAGQEEKLFFGSGTQLSVL.

The CDR3 nucleotides read TGCGCCAGCAGTCCTCAGGGGCACCGGGGAGAGACCCAGTACTTC. It yields the protein CASSPQGHRGETQYF. The V call is TRBV4-1, the J call TRBJ2-5; tentatively, D is TRBD1 (6 bases). The CDR3 runs to 15 residues. Germline CDR1 and CDR2: MGHRA and YSYEKL. V was pared by 6 bases and J by 4 bases, with 18 bases between.

The rearrangement joins TRBV7-8 to TRBJ2-5; 7 nucleotides agree with TRBD1. The CDR3 consists of 15 residues. Germline-derived CDR1 and CDR2 are SGHVS and FQNEAQ. After removal of 5 bases from V and 2 bases from J, the junction contained 8 bases not matched to a gene. CDR3 sequence reads: CASSPRDRVQETQYF. CDR3 sequence (DNA): TGTGCCAGCAGCCCGCGCGACAGGGTTCAAGAGACCCAGTACTTC.